The clone carrying this T cell receptor (beta chain) was observed a few times. Its antigen is as yet unknown. The data originate from a study of early T cells in non-severe SARS-CoV-2 infection. At the level of the study: Whole-blood bulk RNA, unsorted, was sequenced, and chains were unpaired.

Study observations and caveats: Private and CD4 specificities were missed by VDJdb matching, which favored anti-spike CD8 responses.

Trimming removed 7 bases at V and 2 bases at J, with 14 bases between. CDR3 length: 15 residues. cDNA molecules, individually, were tagged with unique molecular identifiers. TCRdb passed the 5' RACE reads through MiXCR, listing each CDR3 protein once. The sample yields around 50,000 distinct CDR3 sequences, around a tenth seen once. Sequencing input: whole blood. This receptor was obtained from an adult who was a healthcare worker with PCR-confirmed SARS-CoV-2 infection or an uninfected control (not recorded which). The chain is built from TRBV12-3 or TRBV12-4 and TRBJ2-2; D may be TRBD2 (6 bases). CDR3 DNA sequence: TGTGCCAGCACCTGGGGAGGAGCCAACACCGGGGAGCTGTTTTTT. Translation gives CASTWGGANTGELFF.